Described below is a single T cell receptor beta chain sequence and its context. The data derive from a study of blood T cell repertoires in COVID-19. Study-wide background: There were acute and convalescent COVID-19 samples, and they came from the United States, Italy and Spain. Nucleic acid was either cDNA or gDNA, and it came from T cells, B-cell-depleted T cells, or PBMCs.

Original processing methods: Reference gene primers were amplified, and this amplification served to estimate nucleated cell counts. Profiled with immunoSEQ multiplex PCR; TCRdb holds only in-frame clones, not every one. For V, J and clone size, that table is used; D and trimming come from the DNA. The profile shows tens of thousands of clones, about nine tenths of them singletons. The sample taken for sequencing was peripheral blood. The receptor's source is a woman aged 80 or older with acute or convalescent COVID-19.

In DNA, the CDR3 is TGCGCCAGCAGCTTGGACGGACAGCTCTATGGCTACACCTTC. It codes for CASSLDGQLYGYTF. The rearrangement links TRBV5-1 to TRBJ1-2; D may be TRBD1 (6 bases). The CDR3 spans 14 residues. The ends were cut back, 0 bases at V and 4 bases at J, with 10 bases in the middle. Germline loops: CDR1 SGHRS, CDR2 YFSETQ.